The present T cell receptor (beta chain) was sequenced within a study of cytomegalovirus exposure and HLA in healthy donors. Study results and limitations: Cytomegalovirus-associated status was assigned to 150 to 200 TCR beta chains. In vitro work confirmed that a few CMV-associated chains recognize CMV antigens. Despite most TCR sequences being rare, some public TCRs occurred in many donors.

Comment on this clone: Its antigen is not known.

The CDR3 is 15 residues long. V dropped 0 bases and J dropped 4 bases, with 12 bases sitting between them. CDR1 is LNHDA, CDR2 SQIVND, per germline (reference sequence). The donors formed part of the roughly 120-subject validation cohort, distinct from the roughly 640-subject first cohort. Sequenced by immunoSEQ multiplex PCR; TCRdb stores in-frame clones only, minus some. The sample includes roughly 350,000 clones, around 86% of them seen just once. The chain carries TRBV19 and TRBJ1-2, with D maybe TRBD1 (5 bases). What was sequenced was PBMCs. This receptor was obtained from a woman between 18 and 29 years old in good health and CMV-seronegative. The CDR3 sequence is CASSIDPTVTYGYTF. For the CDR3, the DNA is TGTGCCAGTAGTATAGACCCGACAGTCACCTATGGCTACACCTTC.